Included here is one TCR beta chain sequence, with context. What it binds is unknown. The sample originates from a study of OX40 agonist ivuxolimab in advanced cancers. Across the whole study: All patients had ivuxolimab intravenously every 2 weeks at 0.01 to 10 mg/kg. Eligibility rules accepted prior anti-PD-1, anti-PD-L1 or anti-CTLA-4 therapy, and approximately 40% had some.

TCRdb keeps only in-frame clones here, not all; method: immunoSEQ multiplex PCR. The sample has some 71,000 clones, 80% to 85% seen once. Study-wide results and limits: The study observed clonal expansion of CD4+ and CD8+ blood T cells by week 6 at 0.1 to 3.0 mg/kg.

The CDR3 runs 17 residues. The V end was cut by 6 bases, the J end by 6 bases, with 24 bases between. Germline V CDR1 and CDR2: MDHEN, SYDVKM. V is TRBV28 and J is TRBJ2-1, with D tentatively TRBD1 or TRBD2 (5 bases each). This TCR was sampled from an adult with an advanced solid tumor such as melanoma, head and neck, liver or kidney cancer. The source was CD4+ or CD8+ T cells sorted from blood, collected in a trial of the OX40 agonist ivuxolimab. The CDR3, as DNA: TGTGCCAGCAGCCGCCGAATGGGGGTAGGAATTGGCAATGAGCAGTTCTTC. Translating gives CASSRRMGVGIGNEQFF.